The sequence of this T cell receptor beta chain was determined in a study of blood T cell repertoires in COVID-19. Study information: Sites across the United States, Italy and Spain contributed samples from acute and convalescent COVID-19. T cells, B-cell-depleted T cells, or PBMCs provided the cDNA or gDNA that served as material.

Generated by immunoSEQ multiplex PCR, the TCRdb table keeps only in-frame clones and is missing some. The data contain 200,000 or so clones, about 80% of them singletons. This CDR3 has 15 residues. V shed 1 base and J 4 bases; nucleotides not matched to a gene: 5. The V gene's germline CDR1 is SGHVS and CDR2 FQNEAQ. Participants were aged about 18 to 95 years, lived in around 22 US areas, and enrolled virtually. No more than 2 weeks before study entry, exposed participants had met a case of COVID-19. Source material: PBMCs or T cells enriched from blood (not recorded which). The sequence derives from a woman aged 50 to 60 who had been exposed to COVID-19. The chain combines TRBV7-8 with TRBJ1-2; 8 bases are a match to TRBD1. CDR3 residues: CASSLVRQGPYGYTF. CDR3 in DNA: TGTGCCAGCAGCTTAGTGAGACAGGGGCCCTATGGCTACACCTTC.